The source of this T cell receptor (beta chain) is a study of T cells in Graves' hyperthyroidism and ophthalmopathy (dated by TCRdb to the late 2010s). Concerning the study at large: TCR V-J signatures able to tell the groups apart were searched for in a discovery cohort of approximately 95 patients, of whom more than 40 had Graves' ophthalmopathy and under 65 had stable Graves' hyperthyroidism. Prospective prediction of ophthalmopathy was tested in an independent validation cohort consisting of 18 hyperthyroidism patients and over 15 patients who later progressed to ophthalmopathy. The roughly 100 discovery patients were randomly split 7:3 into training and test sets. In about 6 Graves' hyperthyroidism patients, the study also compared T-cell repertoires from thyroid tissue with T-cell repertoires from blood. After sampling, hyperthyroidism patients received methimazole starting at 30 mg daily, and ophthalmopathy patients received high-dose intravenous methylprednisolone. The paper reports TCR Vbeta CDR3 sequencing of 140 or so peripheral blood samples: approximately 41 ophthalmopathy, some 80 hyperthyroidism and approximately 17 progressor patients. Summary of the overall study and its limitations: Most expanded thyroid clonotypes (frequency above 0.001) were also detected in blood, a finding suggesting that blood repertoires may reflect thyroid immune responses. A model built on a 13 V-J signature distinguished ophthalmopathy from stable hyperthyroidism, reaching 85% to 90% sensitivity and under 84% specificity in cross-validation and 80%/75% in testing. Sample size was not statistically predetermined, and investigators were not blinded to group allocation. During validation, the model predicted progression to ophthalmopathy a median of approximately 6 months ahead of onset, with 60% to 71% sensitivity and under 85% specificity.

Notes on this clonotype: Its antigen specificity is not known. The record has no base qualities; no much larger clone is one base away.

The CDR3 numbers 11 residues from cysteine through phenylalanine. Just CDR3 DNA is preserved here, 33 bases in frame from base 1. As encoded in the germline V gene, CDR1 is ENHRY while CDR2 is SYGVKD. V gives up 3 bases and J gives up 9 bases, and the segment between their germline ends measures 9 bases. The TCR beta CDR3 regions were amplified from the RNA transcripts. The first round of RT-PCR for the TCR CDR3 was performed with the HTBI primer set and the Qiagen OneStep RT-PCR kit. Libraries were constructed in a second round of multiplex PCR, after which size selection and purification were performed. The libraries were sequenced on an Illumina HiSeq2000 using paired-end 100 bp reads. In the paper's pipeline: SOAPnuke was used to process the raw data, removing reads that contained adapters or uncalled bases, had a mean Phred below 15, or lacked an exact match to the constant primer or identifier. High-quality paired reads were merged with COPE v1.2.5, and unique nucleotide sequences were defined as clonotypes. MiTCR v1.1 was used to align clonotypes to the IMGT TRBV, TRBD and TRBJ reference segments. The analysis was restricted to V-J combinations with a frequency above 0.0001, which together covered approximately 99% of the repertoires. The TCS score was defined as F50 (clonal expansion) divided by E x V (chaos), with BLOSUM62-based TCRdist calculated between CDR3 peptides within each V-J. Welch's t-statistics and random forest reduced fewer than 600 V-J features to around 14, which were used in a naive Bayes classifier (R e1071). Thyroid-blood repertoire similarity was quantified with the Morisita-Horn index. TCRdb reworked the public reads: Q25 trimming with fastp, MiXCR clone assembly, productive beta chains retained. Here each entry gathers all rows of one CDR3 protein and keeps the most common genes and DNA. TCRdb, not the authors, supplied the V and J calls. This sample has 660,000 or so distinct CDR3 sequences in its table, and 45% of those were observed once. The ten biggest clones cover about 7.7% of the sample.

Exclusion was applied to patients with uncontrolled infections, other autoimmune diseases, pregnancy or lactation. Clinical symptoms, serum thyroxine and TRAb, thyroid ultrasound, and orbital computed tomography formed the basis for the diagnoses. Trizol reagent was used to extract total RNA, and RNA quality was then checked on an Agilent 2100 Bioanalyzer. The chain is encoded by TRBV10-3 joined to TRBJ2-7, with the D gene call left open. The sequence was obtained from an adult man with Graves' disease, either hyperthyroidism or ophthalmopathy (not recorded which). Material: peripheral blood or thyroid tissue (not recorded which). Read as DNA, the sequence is TGTGCCATCAGTGAATCGGGCGGGCAGTACTTC. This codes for CAISESGGQYF.